The 23 T cell receptor beta chains reported below all come from one sample, sequenced in a study of cytomegalovirus exposure and HLA in healthy donors. 60 Vbeta and 13 Jbeta primers were used in PCR. Assay used: immunoSEQ multiplex PCR; TCRdb lists only in-frame clones, some missing. The sample shows under 200,000 clones, around 75% of them seen only once. The sequencing sample was made of PBMCs. These receptors were collected from a woman under 40 in good health and CMV-seronegative.

This clone was detected a few times. The J gene is TRBJ2-5, the V gene TRBV5-1; weak D call: TRBD2 (6 bases). CDR1 SGHRS and CDR2 YFSETQ come from the germline V gene. With 0 bases removed from V and 4 bases from J, the gap between germline ends came to 10 bases. The CDR3 sequence is 14 residues long. This CDR3 reads CASSLGRGGETQYF. CDR3 coding DNA: TGCGCCAGCAGCTTGGGACGGGGAGGAGAGACCCAGTACTTC.

The chain combines TRBV5-1 with TRBJ1-6; TRBD1 might be the D (5 bases). CDR1 is SGHRS and CDR2 is YFSETQ in the germline V gene. The germline V and J ends were trimmed by 7 bases and 7 bases, with 21 bases remaining between them. The CDR3 spans 16 residues. CDR3 residues: CASHLSGGFINSPLHF. CDR3 coding DNA: TGCGCCAGCCATTTGAGCGGGGGGTTCATCAATTCACCCCTCCACTTT.

This sequence joins TRBV2 and TRBJ2-1; D is possibly TRBD2 (7 bases). The CDR3 is 13 residues long. The V end was cut by 7 bases, the J end by 9 bases, with 16 bases between. Looked up from germline, CDR1 is SNHLY and CDR2 is FYNNEI. The CDR3 sequence is CASTKRGAGEQFF. The CDR3 DNA sequence: TGTGCCAGCACCAAACGGGGGGCAGGTGAGCAGTTCTTC.

Here the CDR3 reads CASSLVGQGAGELFF. In DNA, the CDR3 is TGTGCCAGCAGCTTAGTCGGACAGGGAGCCGGGGAGCTGTTTTTT. This chain connects TRBV11-2 to TRBJ2-2; 8 nucleotides match TRBD1. Germline assignment: CDR1 SGHAT and CDR2 FQNNGV. CDR3 length equals 15 residues. V was clipped by 1 base and J by 6 bases; unmatched bases: 4.

This CDR3 reads CAIKGGSTDTQYF. CDR3 coding DNA: TGTGCCATCAAGGGCGGGAGCACAGATACGCAGTATTTT. The chain uses TRBV10-3 and TRBJ2-3; weak D call: TRBD2 (5 bases). The CDR3 totals 13 residues. Deletions cut 7 bases from V and 0 bases from J, with 8 bases between. Looked up from germline, CDR1 is ENHRY and CDR2 is SYGVKD.

The chain joins TRBV6-6 to TRBJ2-7, with TRBD1 identical over 8 bases. The V gene's germline CDR1 is MNHNY and CDR2 SVGAGI (reference sequence). The CDR3 loop spans 14 amino acids. Trimming cost V 4 bases and J 2 bases; bases outside gene matches: 4. In DNA form, the CDR3 reads TGTGCCAGCAGTTCCGGGACAGGTCCCTACGAGCAGTACTTC. Amino acid sequence: CASSSGTGPYEQYF.

This chain joins TRBV6-4 and TRBJ2-1; 7 bases align to TRBD1. V shed 7 bases, J shed 5 bases, and the junction held 17 bases outside the gene matches. CDR3 length: 17 amino acids. The germline gives CDR1 MRHNA, CDR2 SNTAGT. CDR3 DNA sequence: TGTGCCAGCAACGCCCATTTGTTACCGACAGGGAACAATGAGCAGTTCTTC. It encodes CASNAHLLPTGNNEQFF.

This chain links TRBV7-9 with TRBJ2-2, with TRBD2 identical over 9 bases. Germline loops: CDR1 SEHNR, CDR2 FQNEAQ (reference sequence). This CDR3 is built from 16 residues. V was pared by 2 bases and J by 4 bases, with 5 bases of the junction left unmatched. The CDR3 DNA reads TGTGCCAGCAGCTTAAATCAGCGGGAGGTCACCGGGGAGCTGTTTTTT. It specifies CASSLNQREVTGELFF.

This clone was counted only a few times. V is TRBV9 and J is TRBJ1-2, with no clear D. V lost 3 bases and J 3 bases, leaving 12 bases between the germline ends. Looked up from germline, CDR1 is SGDLS and CDR2 is YYNGEE. The CDR3 totals 14 residues. The CDR3 loop reads CASSALGGHYGYTF. CDR3 DNA: TGTGCCAGCAGCGCCCTCGGAGGGCACTATGGCTACACCTTC.

The chain carries TRBV7-9 and TRBJ2-7; possibly TRBD1 for D (6 bases). The CDR3 loop spans 13 amino acids. Trimming removed 4 bases at V and 2 bases at J, with 9 bases between. In germline, CDR1 is SEHNR, CDR2 FQNEAQ (reference sequence). CDR3 sequence (DNA): TGTGCCAGCAGCTCATACAGGGCCTACGAGCAGTACTTC. Its translation is CASSSYRAYEQYF. Filled out from reference TRBV7-9 and TRBJ2-7, the complete variable domain reads DTGVSQNPRHKITKRGQNVTFRCDPISEHNRLYWYRQTLGQGPEFLTYFQNEAQLEKSRLLSDRFSAERPKGSFSTLEIQRTEQGDSAMYLCASSSYRAYEQYFGPGTRLTVT.

The chain has TRBV29-1 and TRBJ2-3; the D gene is possibly TRBD2 (5 bases). Looked up from germline, CDR1 is SQVTM and CDR2 is ANQGSEA. V was shortened by 2 bases and J by 2 bases, with 17 bases between the two germline ends. CDR3 length equals 16 residues. The CDR3: CSVESLTSGITDTQYF. The CDR3 region has the DNA TGCAGCGTTGAATCACTAACGAGCGGAATCACAGATACGCAGTATTTT.

This clone has a single count. The chain couples TRBV9 to TRBJ1-1, with 8 bases fitting TRBD1. The CDR3 is 15 amino acids. The J segment lost 4 bases and the V segment lost 0 bases, leaving 5 bases of the junction unmatched. Germline CDR1 reads SGDLS; CDR2 reads YYNGEE. The CDR3 loop reads CASSVATGGGTEAFF. The DNA for the CDR3 is TGTGCCAGCAGCGTAGCCACAGGGGGTGGCACTGAAGCTTTCTTT.

The chain couples TRBV5-1 to TRBJ2-1; 16 bases are shared with TRBD2. Germline V gene sequence: CDR1 SGHRS, CDR2 YFSETQ. Trimming took 4 bases from V and 5 from J; bases not matched to a gene: 12. CDR3 size: 19 residues. This chain's CDR3 is CASSLGGLAGGPRNNEQFF. CDR3 DNA: TGCGCCAGCAGCCTCGGGGGACTAGCGGGGGGGCCAAGGAACAATGAGCAGTTCTTC. Supplemented by reference TRBV5-1 and TRBJ2-1, the full variable domain reads KAGVTQTPRYLIKTRGQQVTLSCSPISGHRSVSWYQQTPGQGLQFLFEYFSETQRNKGNFPGRFSGRQFSNSRSEMNVSTLELGDSALYLCASSLGGLAGGPRNNEQFFGPGTRLTVL.

The rearrangement links TRBV11-2 to TRBJ1-2, with unresolved D. Germline V gives CDR1 SGHAT, CDR2 FQNNGV. The CDR3 extends over 15 amino acids. V dropped 2 bases and J dropped 7 bases, with 17 bases sitting between them. In nucleotides, the CDR3 is TGTGCCAGCAGCTTATCAGGCGGGCCTGTTGGTGGCTACACCTTC. Translated: CASSLSGGPVGGYTF.

This clone appeared a few times. This sequence joins TRBV14 and TRBJ2-1; 8 bases map to TRBD1. Germline loops: CDR1 SGHDN, CDR2 FVKESK. Trimming took 2 bases from V and 6 from J; bases not matched to a gene: 9. The CDR3 sequence is 16 residues long. The CDR3 DNA reads TGTGCCAGCAGCCAACAAGACAGGGGAAGGTTCAATGAGCAGTTCTTC. It is translated as CASSQQDRGRFNEQFF. The complete variable domain, with remaining parts taken from reference TRBV14 and TRBJ2-1, reads EAGVTQFPSHSVIEKGQTVTLRCDPISGHDNLYWYRRVMGKEIKFLLHFVKESKQDESGMPNNRFLAERTGGTYSTLKVQPAELEDSGVYFCASSQQDRGRFNEQFFGPGTRLTVL.

The CDR3 loop reads CASSSIRGTVNNEQFF. In DNA form, the CDR3 reads TGTGCCAGCAGCTCGATCCGGGGAACAGTAAACAATGAGCAGTTCTTC. The chain joins TRBV5-5 to TRBJ2-1; TRBD2 might be the D (5 bases). V was clipped by 3 bases and J by 5 bases, with 18 bases between them. Germline CDR1 SGHKS, CDR2 YYEKEE (reference sequence). The CDR3 spans 16 residues.

The chain uses TRBV18 and TRBJ2-5, with 9 bases matching TRBD1. CDR1 and CDR2 from the germline V gene are KGHSH and LQKENI. This CDR3 spans 16 amino acids. J was trimmed by 2 bases and V by 2 bases; bases with no gene match: 6. CDR3 in DNA: TGTGCCAGCTCACCAGGGACAGGGACAGGGCAAGAGACCCAGTACTTC. It yields the protein CASSPGTGTGQETQYF.

This clone was seen once. The chain couples TRBV7-8 to TRBJ1-5; a weak D match, TRBD1 (6 bases). Trimming cost V 1 base and J 0 bases, with 10 bases left between them. The CDR3 totals 16 residues. Germline V gene sequence: CDR1 SGHVS, CDR2 FQNEAQ. In DNA form, the CDR3 reads TGTGCCAGCAGCTTAGGGACAGCTTTTAGCAATCAGCCCCAGCATTTT. It yields the protein CASSLGTAFSNQPQHF.

This clone was counted a single time. The chain uses TRBV28 and TRBJ2-1; D perhaps matches TRBD2 (6 bases). The CDR3 loop spans 15 amino acids. The V and J ends lost 5 bases and 3 bases respectively, with 14 bases between them. Looked up from germline, CDR1 is MDHEN and CDR2 is SYDVKM. CDR3 nucleotides: TGTGCCAGCAGTCGAGGGGACTCTTTCTACAATGAGCAGTTCTTC. The encoded protein is CASSRGDSFYNEQFF.

This clone came up a few times. This chain links TRBV9 with TRBJ1-3; TRBD1 aligns across 7 bases. J was trimmed by 9 bases and V by 0 bases; bases with no gene match: 6. The CDR3 has 14 residues. Germline CDR1 reads SGDLS; CDR2 reads YYNGEE. The CDR3 loop is CASSVGTGRGTIYF. The CDR3 region has the DNA TGTGCCAGCAGCGTAGGGACAGGTCGGGGCACCATATATTTT.

The V gene is TRBV4-2, the J gene TRBJ2-1; 9 positions match TRBD2. This CDR3 comprises 15 residues. Unmatched junction bases numbered 10, after V lost 5 bases and J lost 8 bases. Germline assignment: CDR1 LGHNA and CDR2 YNFKEQ. The CDR3 DNA follows: TGTGCCAGCAGCAAGATAGCGGGGGCCCGCGATGAGCAGTTCTTC. Residues: CASSKIAGARDEQFF.

The chain carries TRBV6-5 and TRBJ1-1; possibly TRBD1 for D (6 bases). Trimming took off 0 bases at V and 5 bases at J, with 13 bases between the two ends. Per the germline V gene, CDR1 is MNHEY and CDR2 is SVGAGI. The CDR3 consists of 15 residues. The CDR3 loop reads CASSYSTTTGTEAFF. CDR3 coding DNA: TGTGCCAGCAGTTACTCTACTACCACAGGGACTGAAGCTTTCTTT.

The chain is built from TRBV5-1 and TRBJ2-2; no clear D gene. The CDR3 is 16 residues long. Trimming pared 1 base from V and 1 base from J, leaving 11 bases between. Germline V lookup: CDR1 SGHRS, CDR2 YFSETQ. In nucleotides, the CDR3 is TGCGCCAGCAGCTTGTTGCCCGATAGGAACACCGGGGAGCTGTTTTTT. This translates into CASSLLPDRNTGELFF. The full variable domain, its missing parts supplied by reference TRBV5-1 and TRBJ2-2, is KAGVTQTPRYLIKTRGQQVTLSCSPISGHRSVSWYQQTPGQGLQFLFEYFSETQRNKGNFPGRFSGRQFSNSRSEMNVSTLELGDSALYLCASSLLPDRNTGELFFGEGSRLTVL.